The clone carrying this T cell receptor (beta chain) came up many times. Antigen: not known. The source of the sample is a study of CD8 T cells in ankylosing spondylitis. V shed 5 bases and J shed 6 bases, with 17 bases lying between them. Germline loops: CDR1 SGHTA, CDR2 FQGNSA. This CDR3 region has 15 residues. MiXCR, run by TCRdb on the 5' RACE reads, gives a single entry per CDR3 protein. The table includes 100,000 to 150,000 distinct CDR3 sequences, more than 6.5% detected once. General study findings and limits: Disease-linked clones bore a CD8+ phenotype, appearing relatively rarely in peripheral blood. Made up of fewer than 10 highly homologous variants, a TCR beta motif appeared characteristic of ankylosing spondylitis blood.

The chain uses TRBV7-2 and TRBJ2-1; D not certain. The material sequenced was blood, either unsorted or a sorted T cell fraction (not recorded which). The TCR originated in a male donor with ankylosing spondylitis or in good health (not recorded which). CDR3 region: CASSPLRAVGNEQFF. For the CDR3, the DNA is TGTGCCAGCAGCCCCCTCCGGGCCGTCGGCAATGAGCAGTTCTTC.